The rows below give T cell receptor beta chains drawn from one sample of a study of blood T cell repertoires in COVID-19. Assay: immunoSEQ multiplex PCR; the TCRdb copy retains only in-frame clones and omits some. The sample yields about 200,000 clones, 84% seen once. The sequencing input was peripheral blood. These TCRs come from a human donor in a cohort sampled during active COVID-19. The CDR3 runs from the conserved cysteine through the conserved F or W.

V	length	J	CDR3
TRBV7-3	14	TRBJ2-5	CASSSHAGQETQYF
TRBV19	12	TRBJ2-2	CAGTGNTGELFF
TRBV5-5	16	TRBJ1-1	CASTFNADSMNTEAFF
TRBV6-6	13	TRBJ2-2	CASNVENTGELFF
TRBV18	15	TRBJ2-3	CASSRGQGNTDTQYF
TRBV15	14	TRBJ2-7	CATSRDSYSYEQYF
TRBV6-5	16	TRBJ2-2	CASSYVRGRGTGELFF
TRBV2	16	TRBJ2-3	CASSRAGDRGYDTQYF
TRBV20-1	13	TRBJ1-3	CSASEASGNTIYF
TRBV12-3/TRBV12-4	13	TRBJ1-3	CASSTSGWNTIYF
TRBV6-2/TRBV6-3	17	TRBJ2-3	CASSFPMASGGRDTQYF
TRBV19	16	TRBJ2-1	CASSIEGTSGGNEQFF
TRBV4-2	16	TRBJ2-4	CASSQSGGGSKNIQYF
TRBV7-9	14	TRBJ2-5	CASSLGPGQETQYF
TRBV4-2	14	TRBJ2-7	CASSPGLVPYEQYF
TRBV10-2	13	TRBJ1-5	CASRTGVNQPQHF
TRBV14	13	TRBJ2-3	CASSPTGADTQYF
TRBV5-1	17	TRBJ2-5	CASSLVAGAGGKETQYF
TRBV15	14	TRBJ1-2	CATSIRAGAYGYTF
TRBV18	12	TRBJ2-5	CASSPRGETQYF
TRBV7-8	15	TRBJ2-3	CASTQDGSPTDTQYF
TRBV6-5	15	TRBJ2-2	CASIHLRVPTGELFF
TRBV7-9	18	TRBJ2-6	CASSSLRGRRSGANVLTF
TRBV4-2	17	TRBJ2-5	CASSQVSTSGGQETQYF
TRBV7-9	17	TRBJ2-3	CASSLIDTQFSTDTQYF